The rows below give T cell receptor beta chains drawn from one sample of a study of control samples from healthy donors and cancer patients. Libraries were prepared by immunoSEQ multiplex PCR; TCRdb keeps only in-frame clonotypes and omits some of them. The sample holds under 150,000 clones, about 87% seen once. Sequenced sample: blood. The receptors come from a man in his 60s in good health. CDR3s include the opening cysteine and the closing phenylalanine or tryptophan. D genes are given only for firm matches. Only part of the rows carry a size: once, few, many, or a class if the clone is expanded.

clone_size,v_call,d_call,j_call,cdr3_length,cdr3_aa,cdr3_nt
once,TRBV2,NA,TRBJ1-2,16,CASSESGQRNFYGYTF,TGTGCCAGCAGTGAAAGTGGGCAGCGCAATTTCTATGGCTACACCTTC
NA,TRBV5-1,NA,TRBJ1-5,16,CASSLAGGEGNQPQHF,TGCGCCAGCAGCTTGGCGGGGGGCGAGGGCAATCAGCCCCAGCATTTT
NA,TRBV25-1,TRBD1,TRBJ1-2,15,CASRDPGQGLLGYTF,TGTGCCAGCAGGGACCCGGGACAGGGGTTACTTGGCTACACCTTC
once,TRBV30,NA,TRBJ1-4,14,CAWSRTRANEKLFF,TGTGCCTGGAGCCGGACACGGGCTAATGAAAAACTGTTTTTT
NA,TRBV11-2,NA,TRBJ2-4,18,CASSPDSRRAELKNIQYF,TGTGCCAGCAGCCCGGACTCTCGTCGGGCCGAACTGAAAAACATTCAGTACTTC
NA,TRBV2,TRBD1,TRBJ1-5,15,CASRRDRDRNQPQHF,TGTGCCAGCAGGAGGGACAGGGATCGGAATCAGCCCCAGCATTTT
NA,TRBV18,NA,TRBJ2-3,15,CASSPPVGIRDTQYF,TGTGCCAGCTCACCACCTGTTGGGATTAGAGATACGCAGTATTTT
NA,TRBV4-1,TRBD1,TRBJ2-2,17,CASSQDWTGTNTGELFF,TGCGCCAGCAGCCAAGATTGGACAGGGACGAACACCGGGGAGCTGTTTTTT
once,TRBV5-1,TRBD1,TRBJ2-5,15,CASSALTGDQETQYF,TGCGCCAGCAGCGCCTTGACAGGGGATCAAGAGACCCAGTACTTC
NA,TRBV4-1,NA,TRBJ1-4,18,CASSQDRPAGPPNEKLFF,TGCGCCAGCAGCCAAGACCGTCCCGCAGGGCCTCCCAACGAAAAACTGTTTTTT
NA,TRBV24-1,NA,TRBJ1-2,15,CATSVGDTGPYGYTF,TGTGCCACCAGTGTTGGGGATACGGGACCCTATGGCTACACCTTC
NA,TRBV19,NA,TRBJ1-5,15,CASMTSGPSNQPQHF,TGTGCCAGTATGACCTCGGGACCTAGCAATCAGCCCCAGCATTTT
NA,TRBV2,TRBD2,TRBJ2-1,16,CASSELSGGTYNEQFF,TGTGCCAGCAGTGAATTAAGCGGGGGGACATACAATGAGCAGTTCTTC
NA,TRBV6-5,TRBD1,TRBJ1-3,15,CASSPPTGTGNTIYF,TGTGCCAGCAGTCCCCCGACAGGGACTGGAAACACCATATATTTT
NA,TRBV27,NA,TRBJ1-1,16,CASSFRERRGYTEAFF,TGTGCCAGCAGTTTCCGCGAGCGGAGGGGTTACACTGAAGCTTTCTTT
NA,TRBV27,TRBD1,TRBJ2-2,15,CASSLRGTGREELFF,TGTGCCAGCAGTTTAAGAGGGACAGGCAGGGAGGAGCTGTTTTTT
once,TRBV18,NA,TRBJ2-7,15,CASSPPSSGAYEQYF,TGTGCCAGCTCACCACCATCCTCAGGGGCCTACGAGCAGTACTTC
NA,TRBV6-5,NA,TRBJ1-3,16,CASSSRGPKTSNTIYF,TGTGCCAGCAGTTCCCGGGGTCCTAAGACTTCCAACACCATATATTTT
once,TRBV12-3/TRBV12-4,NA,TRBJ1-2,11,CASSLGAGSAF,TGTGCCAGCAGTTTAGGGGCCGGCAGCGCCTTC
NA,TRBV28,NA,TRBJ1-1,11,CASSLLGEAFF,TGTGCCAGCAGTTTGTTAGGTGAAGCTTTCTTT
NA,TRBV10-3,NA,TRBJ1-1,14,CAISELTVGTEAFF,TGTGCCATCAGTGAGTTAACAGTGGGGACTGAAGCTTTCTTT
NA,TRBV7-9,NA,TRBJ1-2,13,CASSATGFGGYTF,TGTGCCAGCAGCGCCACAGGGTTTGGCGGCTACACCTTC
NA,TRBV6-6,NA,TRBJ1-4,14,CASSLGGTNEKLFF,TGTGCCAGCAGTTTGGGCGGAACTAATGAAAAACTGTTTTTT
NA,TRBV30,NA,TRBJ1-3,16,CAWSRQSIRSGNTIYF,TGTGCCTGGAGTCGACAGTCAATCCGCTCTGGAAACACCATATATTTT
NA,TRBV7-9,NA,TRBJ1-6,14,CASSPNTGISPLHF,TGTGCCAGCAGCCCGAATACAGGGATTTCACCCCTCCACTTT
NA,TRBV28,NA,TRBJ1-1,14,CASSFDRGATEAFF,TGTGCCAGCAGTTTCGATCGTGGGGCCACTGAAGCTTTCTTT
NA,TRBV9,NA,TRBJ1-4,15,CASSVEAQKLEKLFF,TGTGCCAGCAGCGTAGAGGCACAGAAGCTTGAAAAACTGTTTTTT
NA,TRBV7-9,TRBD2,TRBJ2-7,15,CASSSGLADTYEQYF,TGTGCCAGCAGCTCTGGACTAGCAGATACCTACGAGCAGTACTTC
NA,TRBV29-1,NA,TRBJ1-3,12,CSVEQGGNTIYF,TGCAGCGTTGAGCAGGGCGGAAACACCATATATTTT
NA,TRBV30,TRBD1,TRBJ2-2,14,CAWRTGVRTGELFF,TGTGCCTGGCGCACAGGGGTGCGCACCGGGGAGCTGTTTTTT
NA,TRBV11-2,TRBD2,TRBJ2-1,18,CASSLRQRVAGKYNEQFF,TGTGCCAGCAGCTTACGGCAACGGGTAGCGGGGAAATACAATGAGCAGTTCTTC
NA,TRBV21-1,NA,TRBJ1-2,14,CASSKADFNYGYTF,TGTGCCAGCAGCAAAGCCGATTTTAACTATGGCTACACCTTC
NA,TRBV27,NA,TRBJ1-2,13,CASSLSRVGGYTF,TGTGCCAGCAGTTTAAGTAGGGTGGGTGGCTACACCTTC
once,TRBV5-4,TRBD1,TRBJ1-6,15,CASSLDQGAASPLHF,TGTGCCAGCAGCTTGGACCAGGGGGCCGCTTCACCCCTCCACTTT
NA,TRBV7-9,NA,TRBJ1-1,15,CASSASGPRNTEAFF,TGTGCCAGCAGCGCGTCGGGACCGAGGAACACTGAAGCTTTCTTT
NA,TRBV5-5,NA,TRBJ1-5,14,CASSANPSNQPQHF,TGTGCCAGCAGCGCGAACCCTAGCAATCAGCCCCAGCATTTT
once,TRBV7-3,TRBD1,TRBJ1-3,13,CASSDPRGNTIYF,TGTGCCAGCAGCGACCCCAGGGGGAACACCATATATTTT
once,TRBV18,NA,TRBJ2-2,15,CASSPRLGAAGELFF,TGTGCCAGCTCACCGAGGTTAGGGGCTGCCGGGGAGCTGTTTTTT
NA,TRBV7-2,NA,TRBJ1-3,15,CASSLDGAGGNTIYF,TGTGCCAGCAGCTTAGACGGGGCAGGGGGAAACACCATATATTTT
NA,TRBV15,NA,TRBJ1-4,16,CATSRDAGASNEKLFF,TGTGCCACCAGCAGAGACGCAGGGGCAAGTAATGAAAAACTGTTTTTT
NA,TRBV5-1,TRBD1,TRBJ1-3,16,CASSTTPGGAGNTIYF,TGCGCCAGCAGCACGACTCCAGGGGGAGCTGGAAACACCATATATTTT
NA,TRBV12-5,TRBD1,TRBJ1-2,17,CASGLVGRGQGDTGYTF,TGTGCTAGTGGTTTGGTAGGTCGCGGACAGGGGGACACTGGCTACACCTTC
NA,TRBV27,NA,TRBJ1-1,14,CASSLGRANSEAFF,TGTGCCAGCAGTCTAGGACGGGCTAATAGTGAAGCTTTCTTT
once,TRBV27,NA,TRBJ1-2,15,CASSPLRAANYGYTF,TGTGCCAGCAGTCCCCTGAGAGCTGCTAACTATGGCTACACCTTC
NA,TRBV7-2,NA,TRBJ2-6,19,CASSLSVYQGSSGANVLTF,TGTGCCAGCAGCTTAAGTGTTTATCAGGGTTCCTCTGGGGCCAACGTCCTGACTTTC